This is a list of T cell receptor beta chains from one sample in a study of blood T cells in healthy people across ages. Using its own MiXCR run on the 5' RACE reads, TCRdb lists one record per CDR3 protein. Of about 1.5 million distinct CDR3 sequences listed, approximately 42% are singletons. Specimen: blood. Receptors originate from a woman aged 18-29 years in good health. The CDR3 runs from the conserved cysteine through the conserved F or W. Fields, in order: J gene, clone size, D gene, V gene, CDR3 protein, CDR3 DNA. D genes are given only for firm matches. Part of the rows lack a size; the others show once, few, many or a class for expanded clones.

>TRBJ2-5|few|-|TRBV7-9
CASSLATVEQYF
TGTGCCAGCAGCTTAGCCACCGTAGAGCAGTACTTC
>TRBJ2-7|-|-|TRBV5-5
CASSRGTRSSYEQYF
TGTGCCAGCAGCCGCGGGACAAGGAGCTCCTACGAGCAGTACTTC
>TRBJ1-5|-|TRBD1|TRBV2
CASSRQGWNQPQHF
TGTGCCAGCAGCAGACAGGGGTGGAATCAGCCCCAGCATTTT
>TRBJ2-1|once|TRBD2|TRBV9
CAGSFSGGFWNEQFF
TGTGCCGGCAGCTTTAGCGGGGGGTTTTGGAATGAGCAGTTCTTC
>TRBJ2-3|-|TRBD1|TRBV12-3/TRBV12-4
CASSFTGDTDTQYF
TGTGCCAGCAGTTTTACAGGGGACACAGATACGCAGTATTTT
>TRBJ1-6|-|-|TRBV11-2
CASSLDDNSPLHF
TGTGCCAGCAGCTTAGACGACAATTCACCCCTCCACTTT
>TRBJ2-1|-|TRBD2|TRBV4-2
CASSQAGLTFF
TGTGCCAGCAGCCAAGCGGGACTAACGTTCTTC
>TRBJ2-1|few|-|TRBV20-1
CSARVVNEQFF
TGCAGTGCTAGAGTTGTCAATGAGCAGTTCTTC
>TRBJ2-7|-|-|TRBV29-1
CSVRPGHHLYEQYF
TGCAGCGTCCGACCGGGACACCACCTTTACGAGCAGTACTTC
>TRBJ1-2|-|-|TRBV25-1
CASSEERGASNYGYTF
TGTGCCAGCAGTGAGGAAAGGGGGGCGTCGAACTATGGCTACACCTTC
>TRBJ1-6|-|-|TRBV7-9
CASSPSGNNSPLHF
TGTGCCAGCAGCCCAAGCGGGAATAATTCACCCCTCCACTTT
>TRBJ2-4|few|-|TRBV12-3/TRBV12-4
CASSLALSPNIQYF
TGTGCCAGCAGTTTAGCTCTATCCCCAAACATTCAGTACTTC
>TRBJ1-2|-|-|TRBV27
CASSRAPGDGYTF
TGTGCCAGCAGCCGAGCCCCAGGGGATGGCTACACCTTC
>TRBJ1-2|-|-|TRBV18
CASSPPGAHGYTF
TGTGCCAGCTCACCACCGGGGGCTCATGGCTACACCTTC
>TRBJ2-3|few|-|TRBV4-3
CASSQDVWDGFTDTQYF
TGCGCCAGCAGCCAAGATGTCTGGGACGGATTCACAGATACGCAGTATTTT
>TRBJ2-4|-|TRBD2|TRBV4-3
CASSQEGLAGNIQYF
TGCGCCAGCAGCCAAGAGGGGCTAGCGGGAAACATTCAGTACTTC
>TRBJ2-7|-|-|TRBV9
CASSSMGVEQYF
TGTGCCAGCAGCTCCATGGGAGTCGAGCAGTACTTC
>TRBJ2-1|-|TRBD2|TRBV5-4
CASSLYTSGNYNEQFF
TGTGCCAGCAGCTTGTATACTAGCGGGAACTACAATGAGCAGTTCTTC
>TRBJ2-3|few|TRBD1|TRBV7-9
CASSGTGWTDTQYF
TGTGCCAGCAGCGGGACAGGGTGGACAGATACGCAGTATTTT
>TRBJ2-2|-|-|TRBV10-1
CASSEGRFTGELFF
TGCGCCAGCAGTGAGGGCAGATTCACCGGGGAGCTGTTTTTT
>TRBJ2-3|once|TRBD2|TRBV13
CASSRGLAGGFTDTQYF
TGTGCCAGCAGCAGGGGACTAGCGGGAGGGTTCACAGATACGCAGTATTTT
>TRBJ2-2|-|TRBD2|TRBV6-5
CASSGTSGRFGELFF
TGTGCCAGCAGCGGGACTAGCGGGCGATTCGGGGAGCTGTTTTTT
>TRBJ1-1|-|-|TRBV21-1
CASSKAQREGSKTEAFF
TGTGCCAGCAGCAAAGCCCAAAGAGAAGGCAGCAAAACTGAAGCTTTCTTT
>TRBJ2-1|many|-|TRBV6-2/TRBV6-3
CASTSGNEQFF
TGTGCCAGCACCAGCGGGAATGAGCAGTTCTTC